The 21 T cell receptor beta chains listed next were all sequenced from one sample in a study of naive and memory T cell subsets. Study-wide points: A few larger clonotypes appeared in naive repertoires, especially CD8, possibly memory cells re-expressing CD45RA.

The beta constant-region primer was an equimolar mix of two oligonucleotides covering TRBC1 and TRBC2. Four rounds of PCR amplified the ligated cDNA using nested alpha and beta constant-region primers plus SP2. TCRdb redid the calling of the UMI-ligation and nested PCR reads with MiXCR, one entry per CDR3 protein. Altogether 130,000 to 150,000 distinct CDR3 sequences are present, approximately 22% being singletons, with the ten largest covering around 0.11%. Their cognate antigens are unknown. Sequencing was carried out using naive CD4+ T cells from blood. These receptors were collected from a human donor in good health.

This chain joins TRBV7-2 and TRBJ2-5; D may be TRBD2 (5 bases). Trimming left V 6 bases short and J 5 bases short, with 13 bases between. CDR1 is SGHTA, CDR2 FQGNSA, per germline. The CDR3 consists of 13 residues. In DNA, the CDR3 is TGTGCCAGCAGTGATACACTAGTCGAGACCCAGTACTTC. This codes for CASSDTLVETQYF. The full variable domain, its missing parts supplied by reference TRBV7-2 and TRBJ2-5, is GAGVSQSPSNKVTEKGKDVELRCDPISGHTALYWYRQSLGQGLEFLIYFQGNSAPDKSGLPSDRFSAERTGGSVSTLTIQRTQQEDSAVYLCASSDTLVETQYFGPGTRLLVL.

Notes on this clonotype: With a much larger clone just one base away, this may be a read error. The CDR3 loop reads CDSSPQGLVLTDTQYF. The CDR3 DNA reads TGTGACAGCAGCCCCCAAGGACTAGTCCTAACAGATACGCAGTATTTT. V usage is TRBV7-6 and J usage is TRBJ2-3; TRBD2 aligns across 7 bases. The length of the CDR3 is 16 residues. Germline CDR1 SGHVS, CDR2 FNYEAQ.

This clonotype was observed at least ten times. The chain is built from TRBV7-6 and TRBJ2-7; weak D call: TRBD1 (6 bases). Germline lookup yields CDR1 SGHVS and CDR2 FNYEAQ. The length of the CDR3 is 14 residues. V was cut by 2 bases and J by 4 bases, with 12 bases left in between. The CDR3 sequence: CASSLSRGVYEQYF. The CDR3 region has the DNA TGTGCCAGCAGCTTAAGCAGGGGTGTTTACGAGCAGTACTTC.

Only a few counts were recorded for this clonotype. The genes are TRBV19 and TRBJ2-5, with TRBD2 matching 12 bases. In germline, CDR1 is LNHDA, CDR2 SQIVND (reference sequence). Germline trimming cut 3 bases from V and 5 bases from J; bases unmatched to any gene: 4. The CDR3 has 15 residues. The CDR3 sequence: CASSMLAGGYETQYF. The CDR3 DNA reads TGTGCCAGTAGTATGCTAGCGGGAGGGTACGAGACCCAGTACTTC. Full variable domain (remainder filled in from reference TRBV19 and TRBJ2-5): DGGITQSPKYLFRKEGQNVTLSCEQNLNHDAMYWYRQDPGQGLRLIYYSQIVNDFQKGDIAEGYSVSREKKESFPLTVTSAQKNPTAFYLCASSMLAGGYETQYFGPGTRLLVL.

CDR3 DNA: TGCAGTGCTAGAGATCACAGGGGACAAGAGACCCAGTACTTC. Protein sequence: CSARDHRGQETQYF. The J gene is TRBJ2-5, the V gene TRBV20-1, with 7 bases identical to TRBD1. Losses at the gene ends were 0 bases for V and 2 bases for J; bases not matched to a gene: 3. CDR3 length: 14 amino acids. In germline, CDR1 is DFQATT, CDR2 SNEGSKA (reference sequence).

J is TRBJ2-7 and V is TRBV6-5; possibly TRBD1 for D (5 bases). Per germline, CDR1 MNHEY and CDR2 SVGAGI. V was cut by 0 bases and J by 5 bases, with 11 bases left in between. The CDR3 is 14 amino acids. In DNA, the CDR3 is TGTGCCAGCAGTTACTCGGCAGGGTCCCACGAGCAGTACTTC. Its protein is CASSYSAGSHEQYF.

This clonotype appeared a few times. This chain joins TRBV12-3 or TRBV12-4 and TRBJ2-1; 16 bases agree with TRBD2. With V trimmed by 1 base and J by 9 bases, 9 bases remained unmatched. The CDR3 has 18 amino acids. The CDR3 DNA reads TGTGCCAGCAGTTTAGGAACCGGGACTAGCGGGAGGGCCGGTGAGCAGTTCTTC. Residues: CASSLGTGTSGRAGEQFF.

The chain links TRBV20-1 to TRBJ2-1; perhaps TRBD2 as D (5 bases). The germline CDR1 and CDR2 sequences are DFQATT and SNEGSKA (reference sequence). This CDR3 region has 16 residues. Trimming removed 0 bases from V and 9 bases from J, with 21 bases in between. The CDR3 sequence: CSARDREGLQVTEQFF. Written as DNA, the CDR3 is TGCAGTGCTAGAGATAGGGAAGGACTCCAGGTCACTGAGCAGTTCTTC.

The chain joins TRBV20-1 to TRBJ2-5; TRBD2 might be the D (6 bases). Trimming cost V 5 bases and J 2 bases, with 12 bases left between them. CDR3 length equals 13 residues. Germline lookup yields CDR1 DFQATT and CDR2 SNEGSKA (reference sequence). CDR3 region: CSAGPGLQETQYF. CDR3 DNA sequence: TGCAGTGCTGGACCGGGACTGCAAGAGACCCAGTACTTC.

The gene calls are TRBV3-1 and TRBJ1-3; D unclear. The ends were cut back, 0 bases at V and 3 bases at J, with 3 bases in the middle. CDR3 length: 13 amino acids. CDR1 and CDR2 (germline): LGHDT, YNNKEL (reference sequence). As DNA, the CDR3 is TGTGCCAGCAGCCAAGACGATGGAAACACCATATATTTT. Translation: CASSQDDGNTIYF.

The CDR3 sequence is CASSVPDASSYEQYF. CDR3 DNA: TGTGCCAGTAGTGTCCCCGACGCAAGCTCCTACGAGCAGTACTTC. V usage is TRBV19 and J usage is TRBJ2-7; D is undetermined. The V end was cut by 5 bases, the J end by 0 bases, with 14 bases between. The CDR3 is 15 amino acids. Germline CDR1 and CDR2: LNHDA and SQIVND (reference sequence).

The DNA of the CDR3 is TGCGCCAGCAGCTTTAGAGGGGTACTGATTAACTATGGCTACACCTTC. Its protein is CASSFRGVLINYGYTF. This sequence joins TRBV5-1 and TRBJ1-2; tentatively, D is TRBD1 (5 bases). The CDR3 loop spans 16 amino acids. In germline, CDR1 is SGHRS, CDR2 YFSETQ. V was trimmed by 2 bases and J by 1 base, leaving 15 bases between them. The complete variable domain, with remaining parts taken from reference TRBV5-1 and TRBJ1-2, reads KAGVTQTPRYLIKTRGQQVTLSCSPISGHRSVSWYQQTPGQGLQFLFEYFSETQRNKGNFPGRFSGRQFSNSRSEMNVSTLELGDSALYLCASSFRGVLINYGYTFGSGTRLTVV.

Written as DNA, the CDR3 is TGCGCCAGCAGCTTGGACCTCCCCCCAGATACGCAGTATTTT. As protein: CASSLDLPPDTQYF. This chain connects TRBV5-1 to TRBJ2-3; D is undetermined. V was clipped by 0 bases and J by 4 bases, with 9 bases between them. The CDR3 loop spans 14 amino acids. Germline-derived CDR1 and CDR2 are SGHRS and YFSETQ.

The J gene is TRBJ2-7, the V gene TRBV6-2 or TRBV6-3, with TRBD2 matching 10 bases. The length of the CDR3 is 14 residues. The germline gives CDR1 MNHEY, CDR2 SVGEGT. The V segment lost 7 bases and the J segment 5 bases; nucleotides outside the gene matches: 8. The CDR3, as DNA: TGTGCCAGCACCCGAGCGGGAGGGCCCCACGAGCAGTACTTC. This sequence encodes CASTRAGGPHEQYF.

The chain links TRBV7-9 to TRBJ1-3; the D gene is possibly TRBD1 (5 bases). The CDR3 totals 15 residues. With 2 bases removed from V and 2 bases from J, the gap between germline ends came to 10 bases. Per the germline V gene, CDR1 is SEHNR and CDR2 is FQNEAQ (reference sequence). CDR3 sequence: CASSLKRGTGNTIYF. The CDR3 nucleotides read TGTGCCAGCAGCTTAAAGAGGGGAACTGGAAACACCATATATTTT.

This clonotype has just a few counts. The V gene is TRBV9, the J gene TRBJ2-3, with a possible D match to TRBD2 (5 bases). CDR3 length: 19 amino acids. Trimming took 3 bases from V and 3 from J, leaving 26 bases between them. The germline V gene encodes CDR1 SGDLS and CDR2 YYNGEE. Here the CDR3 DNA reads TGTGCCAGCAGCGCCTCTCACGGCCTAGAGTCAGCGGATACAGATACGCAGTATTTT. Its protein product is CASSASHGLESADTDTQYF.

In DNA form, the CDR3 reads TGTGCCAGCAGTTACCCACCCGGGGATACGCAGTATTTT. This translates into CASSYPPGDTQYF. This chain uses TRBV6-6 with TRBJ2-3; D call uncertain. This CDR3 region has 13 residues. The V end was cut by 2 bases, the J end by 6 bases, with 9 bases between. CDR1 and CDR2 (germline): MNHNY, SVGAGI (reference sequence).

This chain links TRBV6-5 with TRBJ2-3; 10 nucleotides agree with TRBD1. V was clipped by 10 bases and J by 5 bases; unmatched bases: 6. Per germline, CDR1 MNHEY and CDR2 SVGAGI. The CDR3 spans 13 residues. The CDR3 bases are TGTGCCACTACCGGGACAGGGGTAGATACGCAGTATTTT. It specifies CATTGTGVDTQYF.

V is TRBV28 and J is TRBJ1-2; no reliable D call. Trimming removed 4 bases at V and 3 bases at J, with 9 bases between. The CDR3 is 13 residues long. The germline gives CDR1 MDHEN, CDR2 SYDVKM. The CDR3 protein is CASSYGRDYGYTF. CDR3 bases: TGTGCCAGCAGTTACGGTCGGGACTATGGCTACACCTTC.

This chain links TRBV7-9 with TRBJ2-1; D might be TRBD2 (5 bases). Trimming pared 5 bases from V and 5 bases from J, leaving 13 bases between. This CDR3 is built from 14 residues. Germline-derived CDR1 and CDR2 are SEHNR and FQNEAQ (reference sequence). In nucleotides, the CDR3 is TGTGCCAGCAGCCCCACGCGGGCCCACAATGAGCAGTTCTTC. Translating it yields CASSPTRAHNEQFF.

This chain connects TRBV24-1 to TRBJ1-1, with TRBD1 as a possible D gene (6 bases). Germline V gene data show CDR1 as KGHDR and CDR2 as SFDVKD. This CDR3 has 13 residues. The V end lost 10 bases, the J end lost 4 bases, and 15 bases lay between the germline ends. The CDR3 coding sequence is TGTGCCACAAATACAGGGTCGGGCACTGAAGCTTTCTTT. Its translation: CATNTGSGTEAFF.